Below are 30 T cell receptor beta chains sequenced from a single sample in a study of CD8 T cells in ankylosing spondylitis. TCRdb reprocessed the 5' RACE reads via MiXCR and lists one record per CDR3 protein. The table shows 250,000 to 400,000 distinct CDR3 sequences, with around 10% occurring only once. Sequencing used blood, either unsorted or a sorted T cell fraction (not recorded which). The receptor source for this set is a female donor with ankylosing spondylitis or in good health (not recorded which).

This clonotype was observed a handful of times. This sequence joins TRBV20-1 and TRBJ1-1; D unresolved. Germline-derived CDR1 and CDR2 are DFQATT and SNEGSKA (reference sequence). The CDR3 has 16 residues. V gave up 2 bases and J gave up 1 base, with 17 bases separating them. CDR3 bases: TGCAGTGCTAGATCATCGTTTACGGGCCCGAACACTGAAGCTTTCTTT. It is translated as CSARSSFTGPNTEAFF.

This clonotype was detected many times. Compared with germline, one end of the junction differs, possibly owing to a read error. The CDR3 region has the DNA TGTGCCAGCAGCACTGACAACGAGCAGTTCTTC. Encoded protein: CASSTDNEQFF. The V and J genes are TRBV12-3 or TRBV12-4 and TRBJ2-1; D gene ambiguous. The CDR3 extends over 11 amino acids.

In its sample, this clonotype was seen a few times. The chain joins TRBV20-1 to TRBJ2-1; 8 bases match TRBD1. V lost 7 bases, J lost 6 bases, and 8 bases stayed unmatched. The length of the CDR3 is 13 residues. Germline V gene sequence: CDR1 DFQATT, CDR2 SNEGSKA (reference sequence). The CDR3 region has the DNA TGCAGTGGGCAGGGGGCGCGTCTCAATGAGCAGTTCTTC. Translated: CSGQGARLNEQFF.

The chain employs TRBV19 and TRBJ2-1, with 7 bases that match TRBD1. The CDR3 contains 15 residues. Germline V gene lookup returns CDR1 LNHDA and CDR2 SQIVND (reference sequence). V shed 5 bases and J 4 bases; nucleotides not matched to a gene: 8. The CDR3 here is CASSPGTEAYNEQFF. The CDR3 DNA reads as TGTGCCAGTAGTCCCGGGACAGAAGCATACAATGAGCAGTTCTTC.

This clonotype came up a few times. The J gene is TRBJ2-2, the V gene TRBV20-1; D remains unclear. The CDR3 has 16 amino acids. Trimming left V 6 bases short and J 2 bases short, with 19 bases between. The germline CDR1 and CDR2 sequences are DFQATT and SNEGSKA (reference sequence). The CDR3 bases are TGCAGTGCCCCACGAGGCATATCCTCTAACACCGGGGAGCTGTTTTTT. Translated, it gives CSAPRGISSNTGELFF.

This clonotype showed up many times. The chain carries TRBV28 and TRBJ1-2; perhaps TRBD1 as D (6 bases). The CDR3 covers 15 residues. Per germline, CDR1 MDHEN and CDR2 SYDVKM. V shed 1 base and J shed 8 bases, with 17 bases lying between them. CDR3 DNA sequence: TGTGCCAGCAGTTTATCGGGACATCCCGCCCGGGGCTACACCTTC. This gives the protein CASSLSGHPARGYTF.

The genes are TRBV11-1 and TRBJ2-1, with D hard to call. The V gene's germline CDR1 is SGHAT and CDR2 FQDESV (reference sequence). CDR3 length: 20 amino acids. Trimming removed 1 base at V and 0 bases at J, with 22 bases between. The CDR3, as DNA: TGTGCCAGCAGCTTAGGGGTTTCTACAGCCAGGCGTAGCTCCTACAATGAGCAGTTCTTC. This sequence encodes CASSLGVSTARRSSYNEQFF.

A single count supports this clonotype. With a much larger clone just one base away, this may be a read error. The chain is built from TRBV20-1 and TRBJ2-1; 8 bases are shared with TRBD2. CDR3 size: 16 residues. Germline V gives CDR1 DFQATT, CDR2 SNEGSKA (reference sequence). The CDR3 DNA follows: TGCTGTGCTAGAGCCTGGCTAGCGGGTTCTTACAATGAGCAGTTCTTC. Encoded protein: CCARAWLAGSYNEQFF.

The CDR3 protein is CASSYPSGGSYEQYF. Written as DNA, the CDR3 is TGTGCCAGCAGTTACCCGAGCGGGGGCTCCTACGAGCAGTACTTC. The chain joins TRBV6-5 to TRBJ2-7, with 8 bases fitting TRBD2. V lost 2 bases to trimming and J lost 0 bases; unmatched junction nucleotides: 3. Germline CDR1 reads MNHEY; CDR2 reads SVGAGI. The CDR3 loop spans 15 amino acids.

This clonotype was detected ten times or more. The chain has TRBV13 and TRBJ2-1; D unclear. Looked up from germline, CDR1 is PRHDT and CDR2 is FYEKMQ (reference sequence). Between the trimmed V and J ends, which lost 3 bases and 9 bases, there was a span of 12 bases. The CDR3 extends over 13 amino acids. CDR3 residues: CASSFPSDLEQFF. The CDR3 DNA reads as TGTGCCAGCAGCTTCCCCAGCGATCTTGAGCAGTTCTTC.

This clonotype was observed a few times. This chain connects TRBV2 to TRBJ2-3, with 7 bases that match TRBD2. Germline-derived CDR1 and CDR2 are SNHLY and FYNNEI. The CDR3 spans 15 residues. V gave up 5 bases and J gave up 2 bases; unmatched junction bases: 7. The CDR3 bases are TGTGCCAGCAGTCCAAGCGGGGTCCCCACAGATACGCAGTATTTT. Its translation: CASSPSGVPTDTQYF. Combining the CDR3 with reference TRBV2 and TRBJ2-3 gives the whole variable domain EPEVTQTPSHQVTQMGQEVILRCVPISNHLYFYWYRQILGQKVEFLVSFYNNEISEKSEIFDDQFSVERPDGSNFTLKIRSTKLEDSAMYFCASSPSGVPTDTQYFGPGTRLTVL.

This clonotype showed up many times. V usage is TRBV29-1 and J usage is TRBJ2-7; maybe TRBD1 (6 bases). CDR3 length: 14 amino acids. V was trimmed by 1 base and J by 0 bases, leaving 10 bases between them. Germline V gene sequence: CDR1 SQVTM, CDR2 ANQGSEA. CDR3 region: CSVEGQGSSYEQYF. The DNA for the CDR3 is TGCAGCGTTGAAGGTCAGGGGAGCTCCTACGAGCAGTACTTC.

This clonotype was counted ten times or more. V and J are TRBV5-1 and TRBJ1-2; 12 nucleotides agree with TRBD1. The CDR3 has 14 amino acids. J was trimmed by 8 bases and V by 4 bases; bases with no gene match: 6. Germline values: CDR1 SGHRS, CDR2 YFSETQ. This CDR3 reads CASSTGQGARGYTF. CDR3 nucleotides: TGCGCCAGCAGCACGGGACAGGGGGCGCGGGGCTACACCTTC.

Only a few counts were recorded for this clonotype. V and J are TRBV10-3 and TRBJ2-1; tentative D call: TRBD2 (5 bases). The CDR3 has 16 amino acids. With 10 bases removed from V and 0 bases from J, the gap between germline ends came to 19 bases. Germline V gene sequence: CDR1 ENHRY, CDR2 SYGVKD. CDR3 amino acids: CATTVRVGNSYNEQFF. For the CDR3, the DNA is TGTGCCACCACCGTTCGGGTCGGGAACTCCTACAATGAGCAGTTCTTC.

This clonotype was found a few times. This CDR3 reads CATSRDAQGVGFEQFF. Written as DNA, the CDR3 is TGTGCCACCAGCAGAGATGCTCAGGGGGTCGGGTTTGAGCAGTTCTTC. The chain uses TRBV15 and TRBJ2-1, with 7 bases identical to TRBD1. J was trimmed by 9 bases and V by 0 bases; bases with no gene match: 11. The V gene's germline CDR1 is LNHNV and CDR2 YYDKDF (reference sequence). This CDR3 contains 16 residues.

This clonotype was detected ten times or more. The chain carries TRBV20-1 and TRBJ2-7; TRBD1 or TRBD2 may be the D gene (5 bases each). The CDR3 totals 11 residues. The germline V gene has CDR1 DFQATT and CDR2 SNEGSKA (reference sequence). The germline V and J ends were trimmed by 3 bases and 5 bases, with 8 bases remaining between them. This CDR3 is CSARGTDEQYF. In nucleotides, the CDR3 is TGCAGTGCTAGGGGGACCGACGAGCAGTACTTC.

This clonotype was recorded many times. The rearrangement uses TRBV27 and TRBJ2-3; a possible D gene is TRBD2 (5 bases). There are 13 residues in the CDR3. Trimming cost V 0 bases and J 11 bases, with 12 bases left between them. The V gene's germline CDR1 is MNHEY and CDR2 SMNVEV (reference sequence). The CDR3 nucleotides are TGTGCCAGCAGTTTATCGGACTTACGGATGCAGTATTTT. It specifies CASSLSDLRMQYF.

Of note for this clonotype: Mismatch with germline at one junction end may stem from a read error. The J gene is TRBJ2-3, the V gene TRBV3-1, with D perhaps matching TRBD2 (6 bases). Per the germline V gene, CDR1 is LGHDT and CDR2 is YNNKEL (reference sequence). This CDR3 has 17 residues. The CDR3 DNA sequence: TGTGCCAGCACCCAAGAACTCGGGAGTTTAGTCACAGATACGCAGTATTTT. Protein sequence: CASTQELGSLVTDTQYF.

J is TRBJ2-7 and V is TRBV4-2; no reliable D call. Trimming stripped 4 bases from V and 6 bases from J, with 13 bases between. The CDR3 runs to 13 residues. Germline CDR1 is LGHNA and CDR2 is YNFKEQ. The chain's CDR3 is CASSPGVLCEQYF. The CDR3 DNA follows: TGTGCCAGCAGCCCCGGCGTTCTCTGCGAGCAGTACTTC.

In this sample, this clonotype turned up many times. The chain links TRBV20-1 to TRBJ2-3; TRBD1 matches 8 bases. CDR1 and CDR2 from the germline V gene are DFQATT and SNEGSKA (reference sequence). CDR3 length: 16 residues. V gave up 6 bases and J gave up 3 bases; unmatched junction bases: 14. CDR3 amino acids: CSAPDRAIEQTDTQYF. CDR3 nucleotides: TGCAGTGCGCCGGACAGGGCCATCGAACAGACAGATACGCAGTATTTT.

This clonotype was found many times. The rearrangement uses TRBV20-1 and TRBJ2-7, with D possibly TRBD2 on 7 matching bases. Germline V gene data show CDR1 as DFQATT and CDR2 as SNEGSKA (reference sequence). V lost 3 bases to trimming and J lost 3 bases, with 15 bases between them. The CDR3 has 14 amino acids. The CDR3 sequence: CSASKGGMSYEQYF. For the CDR3, the DNA is TGCAGTGCTAGTAAGGGGGGGATGAGCTACGAGCAGTACTTC.

This clonotype was recorded at least ten times. The rearrangement uses TRBV28 and TRBJ1-2; D unresolved. Germline CDR1 and CDR2: MDHEN and SYDVKM. The V end was cut by 6 bases, the J end by 6 bases, with 5 bases between. CDR3 length: 10 residues. The chain's CDR3 is CASSQNGYTF. As DNA, the CDR3 is TGTGCCAGCAGCCAGAATGGCTACACCTTC.

In this sample, this clonotype turned up many times. The chain has TRBV7-9 and TRBJ2-3; TRBD2 might be the D (6 bases). V was shortened by 2 bases and J by 8 bases, with 14 bases between the two germline ends. Per germline, CDR1 SEHNR and CDR2 FQNEAQ (reference sequence). The CDR3 has 14 amino acids. The CDR3 bases are TGTGCCAGCAGCTTAAGGCGTGAGGGAGGTACGCAGTATTTT. Its translation is CASSLRREGGTQYF.

This clonotype was counted a few times. The V gene is TRBV5-1, the J gene TRBJ2-1, with a weak D call TRBD2 (5 bases). V shed 1 base and J shed 8 bases, with 13 bases lying between them. Germline V gives CDR1 SGHRS, CDR2 YFSETQ. This CDR3 has 14 amino acids. Here the CDR3 DNA reads TGCGCCAGCAGCTTGTACCGGGGTAGGGATGAGCAGTTCTTC. Translating gives CASSLYRGRDEQFF.

V gene TRBV3-1 combines with J gene TRBJ2-2; D ambiguous. The CDR3 loop spans 17 amino acids. The germline V gene encodes CDR1 LGHDT and CDR2 YNNKEL (reference sequence). The ends were cut back, 7 bases at V and 6 bases at J, with 24 bases in the middle. This chain's CDR3 is CASTKQLPGASAGELFF. The CDR3 bases are TGTGCCAGCACCAAACAGCTCCCAGGAGCTTCGGCCGGGGAGCTGTTTTTT.

This clonotype was observed many times. The rearrangement links TRBV12-3 or TRBV12-4 to TRBJ2-4; 8 nucleotides agree with TRBD2. V gave up 6 bases and J gave up 8 bases; unmatched junction bases: 9. The CDR3 sequence is 14 residues long. CDR3 in amino acids: CASSLLTSVDIQYF. The CDR3 DNA reads as TGTGCCAGCAGCCTCCTGACTAGCGTTGACATTCAGTACTTC.

This clonotype was detected ten times or more. The V and J genes are TRBV5-8 and TRBJ2-1, with TRBD1 matching 12 bases. The V gene's germline CDR1 is SGHTS and CDR2 YDEGEE. Trimming removed 7 bases from V and 5 bases from J; junction bases left unmatched: 10. The CDR3 loop spans 16 amino acids. CDR3 sequence: CASWDRGRFVDNEQFF. The DNA of the CDR3 is TGTGCCAGCTGGGACAGGGGGCGGTTTGTGGACAATGAGCAGTTCTTC.

The table lists this clonotype with many counts. This chain connects TRBV6-4 to TRBJ2-2; D may be TRBD2 (6 bases). This CDR3 spans 14 amino acids. Germline lookup yields CDR1 MRHNA and CDR2 SNTAGT. Trimming took off 3 bases at V and 5 bases at J, with 10 bases between the two ends. The CDR3 nucleotides are TGTGCCAGCAGTGAGGTTGCGGGAACCGGGGAGCTGTTTTTT. It yields the protein CASSEVAGTGELFF.

This clonotype was seen ten or more times. V usage is TRBV12-3 or TRBV12-4 and J usage is TRBJ2-1; the D gene is possibly TRBD1 (6 bases). The CDR3 totals 18 residues. V was pared by 6 bases and J by 2 bases, with 23 bases between. CDR3 bases: TGTGCCAGCAGGCTGGACCGGCCGGGACATAAACCCTACAATGAGCAGTTCTTC. It specifies CASRLDRPGHKPYNEQFF.

This clonotype was found a few times. The chain uses TRBV7-2 and TRBJ2-5; TRBD2 matches at 12 bases. Germline lookup yields CDR1 SGHTA and CDR2 FQGNSA. The ends lost 5 bases at V and 6 bases at J; junction bases unmatched: 7. The CDR3 has 15 amino acids. CDR3 amino acids: CASSPTSGSVKTQYF. The CDR3, as DNA: TGTGCCAGCAGCCCGACTAGCGGGAGTGTAAAGACCCAGTACTTC.